A selection of T cell receptor beta chains follows, all from one sample in a study of neurological immune-mediated disorders. TCRdb called the 5' RACE reads again in MiXCR, with one record for every CDR3 protein. Among roughly 27,000 distinct CDR3 sequences listed, more than 2% were seen once. Specimen: PBMCs. The receptor source for this set is a woman aged 45-65 years with multiple sclerosis. Both conserved end residues are part of each CDR3. The order of the fields is V gene, clone size, J gene, D gene, CDR3 protein, CDR3 DNA. A D gene is named only where the DNA matches it firmly. The listing skips clone size in some rows; elsewhere it reads once, few, many or a size class.

TRBV5-1	many	TRBJ2-7	TRBD1	CASSASSGQSYEQYF	TGCGCCAGCAGCGCAAGTTCGGGACAGTCCTACGAGCAGTACTTC
TRBV11-2	-	TRBJ2-1	TRBD2	CASSLTGTKNNEQFF	TGTGCCAGCAGCTTAACCGGGACTAAGAACAATGAGCAGTTCTTC
TRBV5-1	many	TRBJ2-7	TRBD2	CASSLAGGPFYEQYF	TGCGCCAGCAGCTTGGCGGGAGGGCCCTTCTACGAGCAGTACTTC
TRBV12-3/TRBV12-4	many	TRBJ1-6	TRBD1	CASSGTGNSPLHF	TGTGCCAGCAGTGGGACAGGGAATTCACCCCTCCACTTT
TRBV7-9	many	TRBJ2-7	TRBD2	CAGSSGAKYEQYF	TGTGCCGGTTCTAGCGGTGCAAAATACGAGCAGTACTTC
TRBV12-3/TRBV12-4	many	TRBJ2-1	TRBD2	CASSLSGSSYEQFF	TGTGCCAGCAGTTTGAGCGGGAGCAGCTATGAGCAGTTCTTC
TRBV15	many	TRBJ1-5	-	CATSRDNQPQNF	TGTGCCACCAGCAGAGACAATCAGCCCCAGAATTTT
TRBV29-1	few	TRBJ1-5	-	CSVAPGNNQPQHF	TGCAGCGTCGCCCCAGGAAACAATCAGCCCCAGCATTTT
TRBV11-2	many	TRBJ2-1	TRBD2	CASSLELAGAFSSSYNEQFF	TGTGCCAGCAGCTTAGAACTAGCGGGGGCTTTCTCCTCCTCTTACAATGAGCAGTTCTTC
TRBV20-1	many	TRBJ1-1	TRBD1	CSARTGGTEAFF	TGCAGTGCTAGGACAGGGGGCACTGAAGCTTTCTTT
TRBV12-3/TRBV12-4	many	TRBJ1-2	TRBD1	CASSPGTGSNGYTF	TGTGCCAGCAGCCCCGGGACAGGGTCCAATGGCTACACCTTC
TRBV6-6	few	TRBJ2-5	-	CASRMGLLKQETQYF	TGTGCCAGCAGGATGGGACTCTTAAAACAAGAGACCCAGTACTTC
TRBV6-5	many	TRBJ2-1	TRBD2	CASSTSGSSYNEQFF	TGTGCCAGCAGTACCAGCGGGAGCTCCTACAATGAGCAGTTCTTC
TRBV7-3	many	TRBJ1-5	-	CASSPSGGNQPQNF	TGTGCCAGCAGCCCCTCGGGGGGCAATCAGCCCCAGAATTTT
TRBV7-2	many	TRBJ1-1	TRBD1	CASSLFISGTGDTEAFF	TGTGCCAGCAGCCTCTTTATTTCGGGGACAGGGGACACTGAAGCTTTCTTT
TRBV4-2	many	TRBJ1-1	TRBD1	CASSQSVQGSTEAFF	TGTGCCAGCAGCCAAAGTGTACAGGGGAGCACTGAAGCTTTCTTT
TRBV3-1	many	TRBJ1-2	-	CASTVANRVDYGYTF	TGTGCCAGCACCGTGGCAAACAGGGTGGACTATGGCTACACCTTC
TRBV6-1	medium-sized	TRBJ2-7	-	CASSGQLVSYEQYF	TGTGCCAGCAGCGGACAGTTGGTCTCCTACGAGCAGTACTTC
TRBV20-1	many	TRBJ2-1	-	CSVTLGPEQFF	TGCAGTGTGACTTTAGGACCTGAGCAGTTCTTC
TRBV14	many	TRBJ2-3	TRBD2	CASSPGLTLTDTQYF	TGTGCCAGCAGCCCGGGACTAACATTAACAGATACGCAGTATTTT
TRBV4-1	many	TRBJ2-7	TRBD2	CASSSGRNAYEQYF	TGCGCCAGCAGCAGCGGGAGAAATGCCTACGAGCAGTACTTC
TRBV7-3	few	TRBJ2-2	-	CASSSPQGGTGELFF	TGTGCCAGCAGCTCTCCCCAGGGGGGCACCGGGGAGCTGTTTTTT
TRBV12-3/TRBV12-4	many	TRBJ2-7	TRBD1	CASGDLGGDEQYF	TGTGCCAGCGGGGACCTAGGGGGCGACGAGCAGTACTTC
TRBV3-1	-	TRBJ2-5	-	CASSQFSGYQETQYF	TGTGCCAGCAGCCAATTCTCCGGATACCAAGAGACCCAGTACTTC
TRBV12-3/TRBV12-4	few	TRBJ1-5	-	CASRVTGENQPQHF	TGTGCCAGCAGGGTGACAGGTGAGAATCAGCCCCAGCATTTT
TRBV5-1	-	TRBJ1-2	-	CASSLQGYGYTF	TGCGCCAGCAGCTTACAGGGTTATGGCTACACCTTC
TRBV27	many	TRBJ2-4	TRBD1	CASSRQGGNIQYF	TGTGCCAGCAGTAGACAGGGGGGAAACATTCAGTACTTC
TRBV5-1	many	TRBJ2-3	-	CASSLGGVADTQYF	TGCGCCAGCAGCTTGGGGGGAGTGGCAGATACGCAGTATTTT
TRBV20-1	many	TRBJ2-1	TRBD2	CSAGTSGRKHNEQFF	TGCAGTGCAGGGACTAGCGGGAGAAAACACAATGAGCAGTTCTTC
TRBV5-1	many	TRBJ2-7	TRBD1	CASSSGTGYYEQYF	TGCGCCAGCAGCTCCGGGACAGGGTACTACGAGCAGTACTTC
TRBV4-1	once	TRBJ2-7	TRBD1	CASSQVPSSGQGLYEQYF	TGCGCCAGCAGCCAAGTCCCTTCGTCGGGACAGGGGCTCTACGAGCAGTACTTC
TRBV20-1	many	TRBJ1-1	-	CSAIPASGTEAFF	TGCAGTGCTATCCCGGCGTCCGGGACTGAAGCTTTCTTT
TRBV9	many	TRBJ2-7	TRBD1	CASSVGQGNSYEQYF	TGTGCCAGCAGCGTAGGACAGGGGAACTCCTACGAGCAGTACTTC
TRBV6-2/TRBV6-3	many	TRBJ1-5	-	CASSSPRDGPGQPQHF	TGTGCCAGCAGCTCACCCCGGGACGGACCGGGGCAGCCCCAGCATTTT
TRBV5-1	many	TRBJ1-4	TRBD1	CASSGGQPNEKLFF	TGCGCCAGCAGCGGGGGACAGCCTAATGAAAAACTGTTTTTT
TRBV10-3	many	TRBJ2-5	-	CAISEGGLKETQYF	TGTGCCATCAGTGAGGGCGGTTTGAAAGAGACCCAGTACTTC